The 10 T cell receptor beta chains below all came from one sample that was sequenced in a study of T cell responses to AZD1222 COVID-19 vaccine (dated by TCRdb to about 2021). The sample's time point label is to be understood as: about 28 days (+/-7) after the second vaccine dose. The library was prepared using the immunoSEQ multiplex PCR assay. The table comes from immuneACCESS by way of TCRdb, which keeps in-frame sequences with V and J called. Part of the clones is missing from these tables; in studies checked, under half for an unresolved V gene and the rest for unknown reasons. A total of approximately 150,000 clones appear in this sample, 92% of them only once. The top ten hold about 1% of the sample. Sequencing was performed on peripheral blood, taken 28 days after the second AZD1222 dose. These receptors were collected from an adult who received the AZD1222 COVID-19 vaccine.

V gene TRBV29-1 combines with J gene TRBJ2-5; 7 bases map to TRBD1. After removal of 7 bases from V and 4 bases from J, the junction contained 6 bases not matched to a gene. The CDR3 extends over 12 amino acids. Looked up from germline, CDR1 is SQVTM and CDR2 is ANQGSEA. For the CDR3, the DNA is TGCAGCGCCGACAGGGCTGGAGAGACCCAGTACTTC. Protein: CSADRAGETQYF.

The chain carries TRBV18 and TRBJ1-5; D unclear. Trimming removed 3 bases at V and 7 bases at J, with 7 bases between. The CDR3 has 12 residues. Germline assignment: CDR1 KGHSH and CDR2 LQKENI. CDR3 sequence: CASSPVGQPQHF. The CDR3 DNA follows: TGTGCCAGCTCACCTGTGGGGCAGCCCCAGCATTTT.

V and J are TRBV5-4 and TRBJ2-3; D is possibly TRBD2 (7 bases). CDR3 length: 15 amino acids. V was clipped by 4 bases and J by 5 bases, with 17 bases between them. Germline lookup yields CDR1 SGHNT and CDR2 YYREEE (reference sequence). As DNA, the CDR3 is TGTGCCAGCAGCAATAACCGGGGGGCCCTAGATACGCAGTATTTT. Translated: CASSNNRGALDTQYF. Complete variable domain (other parts from reference TRBV5-4 and TRBJ2-3): ETGVTQSPTHLIKTRGQQVTLRCSSQSGHNTVSWYQQALGQGPQFIFQYYREEENGRGNFPPRFSGLQFPNYSSELNVNALELDDSALYLCASSNNRGALDTQYFGPGTRLTVL.

The chain uses TRBV10-3 and TRBJ1-1; TRBD1 might be the D (6 bases). The CDR3 is 15 residues long. CDR1 and CDR2 from the germline V gene are ENHRY and SYGVKD. Between the trimmed V and J ends, which lost 3 bases and 3 bases, there was a span of 14 bases. The CDR3 nucleotides read TGTGCCATCAGTGACCTGGGGGGGGGCGACACTGAAGCTTTCTTT. It is translated as CAISDLGGGDTEAFF.

This clone was detected only once. The gene calls are TRBV7-9 and TRBJ1-2; D perhaps matches TRBD1 (6 bases). The CDR3 covers 13 residues. V was shortened by 4 bases and J by 5 bases, with 11 bases between the two germline ends. The germline gives CDR1 SEHNR, CDR2 FQNEAQ (reference sequence). The CDR3 loop is CASSSDSLYGYTF. In nucleotides, the CDR3 is TGTGCCAGCAGCTCGGACAGCTTGTATGGCTACACCTTC. The full variable domain, with the rest looked up from reference TRBV7-9 and TRBJ1-2, is DTGVSQNPRHKITKRGQNVTFRCDPISEHNRLYWYRQTLGQGPEFLTYFQNEAQLEKSRLLSDRFSAERPKGSFSTLEIQRTEQGDSAMYLCASSSDSLYGYTFGSGTRLTVV.

In DNA, the CDR3 is TGTGCCAGCAGCCCTCGGGCCGGGTTATACGAGCAGTACTTC. Translated, it gives CASSPRAGLYEQYF. The chain links TRBV9 to TRBJ2-7; D is undetermined. Germline CDR1 reads SGDLS; CDR2 reads YYNGEE. The CDR3 totals 14 residues. Trimming cost V 4 bases and J 4 bases, with 15 bases left between them.

V usage is TRBV10-3 and J usage is TRBJ1-2; no clear D gene. Trimming stripped 9 bases from V and 6 bases from J, with 20 bases between. Germline V gene sequence: CDR1 ENHRY, CDR2 SYGVKD. The CDR3 covers 14 residues. CDR3 loop: CAIRMEDVQDGYTF. Here the CDR3 DNA reads TGTGCCATTCGTATGGAGGACGTCCAAGATGGCTACACCTTC.

The V and J genes are TRBV5-4 and TRBJ2-5; 12 bases line up with TRBD2. V lost 3 bases to trimming and J lost 0 bases; unmatched junction nucleotides: 3. CDR3 length equals 16 residues. Germline V gives CDR1 SGHNT, CDR2 YYREEE (reference sequence). As DNA, the CDR3 is TGTGCCAGCAGCTCGGGACTAGCGGGCTACCAAGAGACCCAGTACTTC. Protein sequence: CASSSGLAGYQETQYF.

This chain connects TRBV5-6 to TRBJ1-3; 7 bases line up with TRBD1. The V and J ends lost 4 bases and 2 bases, in that order; junction bases with no gene match: 12. Germline-derived CDR1 and CDR2 are SGHDT and YYEEEE. This CDR3 has 17 amino acids. The DNA for the CDR3 is TGTGCCAGCAGCCCTCGGGACAGAGCAAAAACTGGAAACACCATATATTTT. Amino acids: CASSPRDRAKTGNTIYF.

This rearrangement joins TRBV7-8 to TRBJ1-1; D remains ambiguous. Germline V CDR1 and CDR2: SGHVS, FQNEAQ. There are 13 residues in the CDR3. V lost 4 bases to trimming and J lost 3 bases, with 9 bases between them. DNA for the CDR3: TGTGCCAGCAGCTCAGTCCGGGACACTGAAGCTTTCTTT. Its translation: CASSSVRDTEAFF.